This TCR beta chain is from a study of blood T cell repertoires in COVID-19. On the study more broadly: Whether acute or convalescent, the COVID-19 samples came from the United States, Italy and Spain. T cells, B-cell-depleted T cells, or PBMCs provided the cDNA or gDNA that served as material.

The length of the CDR3 is 13 residues. CDR1 and CDR2 from the germline V gene are SQVTM and ANQGSEA. V lost 7 bases and J 4 bases, leaving 16 bases between the germline ends. Per the original methods: Estimation of nucleated cell counts relied on the amplification of reference gene primers. The table came from immunoSEQ multiplex PCR; TCRdb's copy has only in-frame clones and leaves some out. V and J calls and clone size are as listed in that table; D and trimming were resolved from the DNA. Altogether about 230,000 clones are present, about four fifths being singletons, with the ten largest covering 4.5% to 7%.

This sequence joins TRBV29-1 and TRBJ1-2; TRBD1 is a possible D gene (5 bases). Sequencing used peripheral blood. This sequence was found in a man aged 80 or over with acute or convalescent COVID-19. The CDR3 DNA reads TGCAGCGCCCGAAAGGGGCTGTTCTATGGCTACACCTTC. It is translated as CSARKGLFYGYTF. Complete variable domain (other parts from reference TRBV29-1 and TRBJ1-2): SAVISQKPSRDICQRGTSLTIQCQVDSQVTMMFWYRQQPGQSLTLIATANQGSEATYESGFVIDKFPISRPNLTFSTLTVSNMSPEDSSIYLCSARKGLFYGYTFGSGTRLTVV.